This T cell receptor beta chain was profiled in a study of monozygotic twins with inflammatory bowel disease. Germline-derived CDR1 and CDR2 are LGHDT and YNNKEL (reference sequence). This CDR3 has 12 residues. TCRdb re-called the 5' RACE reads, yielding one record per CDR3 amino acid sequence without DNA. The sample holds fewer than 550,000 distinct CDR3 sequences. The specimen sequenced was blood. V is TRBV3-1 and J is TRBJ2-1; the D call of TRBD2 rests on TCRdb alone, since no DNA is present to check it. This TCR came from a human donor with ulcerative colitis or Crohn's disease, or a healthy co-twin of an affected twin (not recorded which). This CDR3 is CASSQSGGWQFF.